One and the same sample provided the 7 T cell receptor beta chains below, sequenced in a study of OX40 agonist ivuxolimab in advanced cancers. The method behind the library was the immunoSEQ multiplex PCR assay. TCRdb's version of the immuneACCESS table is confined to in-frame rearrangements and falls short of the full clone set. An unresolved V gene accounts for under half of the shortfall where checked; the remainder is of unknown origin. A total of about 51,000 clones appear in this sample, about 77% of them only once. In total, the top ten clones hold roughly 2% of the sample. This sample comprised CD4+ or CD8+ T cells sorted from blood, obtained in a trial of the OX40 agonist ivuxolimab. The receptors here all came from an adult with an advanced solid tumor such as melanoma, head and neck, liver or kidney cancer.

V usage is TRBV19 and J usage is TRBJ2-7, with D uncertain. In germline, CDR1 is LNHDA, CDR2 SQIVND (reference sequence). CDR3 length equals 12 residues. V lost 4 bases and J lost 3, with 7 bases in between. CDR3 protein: CASSKGHYEQYF. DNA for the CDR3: TGTGCCAGTAGTAAAGGCCACTACGAGCAGTACTTC.

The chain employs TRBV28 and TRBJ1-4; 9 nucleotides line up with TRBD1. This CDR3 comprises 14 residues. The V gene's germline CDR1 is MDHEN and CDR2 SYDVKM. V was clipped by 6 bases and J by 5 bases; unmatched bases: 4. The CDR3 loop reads CASSRTGANEKLFF. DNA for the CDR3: TGTGCCAGCAGCCGGACAGGGGCGAATGAAAAACTGTTTTTT.

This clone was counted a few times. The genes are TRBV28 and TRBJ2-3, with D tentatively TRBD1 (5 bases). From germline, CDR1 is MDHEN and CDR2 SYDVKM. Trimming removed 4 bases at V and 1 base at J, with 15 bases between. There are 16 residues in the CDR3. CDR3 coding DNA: TGTGCCAGCAGTTGGGGCCTTGGGCCTGGCACAGATACGCAGTATTTT. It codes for CASSWGLGPGTDTQYF.

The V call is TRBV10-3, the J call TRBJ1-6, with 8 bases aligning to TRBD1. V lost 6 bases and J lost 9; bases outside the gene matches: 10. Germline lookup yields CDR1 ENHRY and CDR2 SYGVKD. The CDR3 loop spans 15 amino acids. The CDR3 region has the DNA TGTGCCATCAGCCTAGACCAGGGGGCATCTTCACCCCTCCACTTT. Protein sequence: CAISLDQGASSPLHF.

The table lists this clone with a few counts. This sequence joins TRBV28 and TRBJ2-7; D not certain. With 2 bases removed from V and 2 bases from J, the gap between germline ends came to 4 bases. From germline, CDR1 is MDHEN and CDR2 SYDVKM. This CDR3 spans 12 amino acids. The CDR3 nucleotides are TGTGCCAGCAGTTTAGGGACCTACGAGCAGTACTTC. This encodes CASSLGTYEQYF.

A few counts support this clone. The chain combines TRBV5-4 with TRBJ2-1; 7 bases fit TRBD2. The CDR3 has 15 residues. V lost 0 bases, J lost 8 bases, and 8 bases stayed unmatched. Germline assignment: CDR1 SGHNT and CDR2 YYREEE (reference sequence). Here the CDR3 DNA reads TGTGCCAGCAGCTTGGCGGCTAGCGGTATTTATGAGCAGTTCTTC. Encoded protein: CASSLAASGIYEQFF.

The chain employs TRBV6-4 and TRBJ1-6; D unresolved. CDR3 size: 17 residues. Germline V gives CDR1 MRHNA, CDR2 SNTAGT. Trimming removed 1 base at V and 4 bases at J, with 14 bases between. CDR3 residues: CASSDFEPHNYNSPLHF. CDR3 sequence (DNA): TGTGCCAGCAGTGACTTCGAACCCCATAATTATAATTCACCCCTCCACTTT.